The source of this TCR beta chain is a study of T-cell memory formation after mild COVID-19. Turning to the study itself: For the most part, TCR clusters were specific to one donor. Study-level results: Some clones that responded turned up in pre-infection memory, which suggests that cross-reactive memory joined in. CM and EM subsets held most contracting CD4+ clones; EMRA held CD8+ ones.

Trimming took off 1 base at V and 2 bases at J, with 16 bases between the two ends. There are 17 residues in the CDR3. CDR1 and CDR2 (germline): LGHNA, YSLEER. 5'RACE, which relied on constant-segment primers, yielded TCR alpha and TCR beta cDNA libraries carrying sample barcodes and UMIs. TCRdb re-called the 5' RACE reads with MiXCR, one entry per CDR3 protein. The sample has 400,000 or so distinct CDR3 sequences, around 20% seen once; the top ten hold about 8.8%. This clonotype has a handful of counts. As yet, its antigen is unknown. The chain uses TRBV4-3 and TRBJ2-3, with D perhaps TRBD1 or TRBD2 (5 bases each). Input material: PBMCs or a T cell subset sorted from them (not recorded which). The TCR originated in an adult woman who had mild COVID-19 (a few samples of this study predate the infection). Cell type and time point are not known. The CDR3 DNA follows: TGCGCCAGCAGCCAAGCGAGCTGGGGACGCTACACAGATACGCAGTATTTT. Amino acid sequence: CASSQASWGRYTDTQYF.